The 20 T cell receptor beta chains in this list originate from one sample, sequenced in a study of T cells in Graves' hyperthyroidism and ophthalmopathy. Template material for amplifying TCR beta CDR3 regions consisted of RNA transcripts. The TCR CDR3 was amplified in a first-round RT-PCR using the HTBI primer set. TCRdb re-analysed the multiplex PCR reads in MiXCR, keeping a single row per CDR3 protein. The sample has over 150,000 distinct CDR3 sequences, about a sixth seen once; the top ten hold roughly 28%. The sample was blood. Receptor source: a woman between 50 and 59 years old with Graves' hyperthyroidism.

This clonotype was counted a few times. This sequence joins TRBV4-3 and TRBJ1-1; unclear D gene. V was trimmed by 0 bases and J by 3 bases, leaving 14 bases between them. This CDR3 is 16 amino acids long. The germline V gene encodes CDR1 LGHNA and CDR2 YSLEER. The CDR3 DNA follows: TGCGCCAGCAGCCAAGATCGGTACTCTTGGGACACTGAAGCTTTCTTT. Encoded protein: CASSQDRYSWDTEAFF.

This clonotype was seen repeatedly, ten times or more. The V call is TRBV7-9, the J call TRBJ2-5; D not resolved. Trimming took 5 bases from V and 5 from J, leaving 6 bases between them. The CDR3 sequence is 11 residues long. Germline CDR1 and CDR2: SEHNR and FQNEAQ (reference sequence). The CDR3 spells CASSSLETQYF. The DNA of the CDR3 is TGTGCCAGCAGCAGCTTGGAGACCCAGTACTTC. The full variable domain, rest sourced from reference TRBV7-9 and TRBJ2-5, is DTGVSQNPRHKITKRGQNVTFRCDPISEHNRLYWYRQTLGQGPEFLTYFQNEAQLEKSRLLSDRFSAERPKGSFSTLEIQRTEQGDSAMYLCASSSLETQYFGPGTRLLVL.

In this sample, this clonotype turned up many times. V and J are TRBV11-2 and TRBJ2-2, with no clear D. Trimming removed 3 bases at V and 4 bases at J, with 9 bases between. Germline loops: CDR1 SGHAT, CDR2 FQNNGV. This CDR3 contains 14 residues. Written as DNA, the CDR3 is TGTGCCAGCAGCTTTTACGCCGGCACCGGGGAGCTGTTTTTT. Translating it yields CASSFYAGTGELFF.

There are many counts of this clonotype. The chain carries TRBV6-1 and TRBJ2-4, with a weak D call TRBD2 (5 bases). This CDR3 spans 13 amino acids. V was cut by 5 bases and J by 12 bases, with 17 bases left in between. The germline V gene has CDR1 MNHNS and CDR2 SASEGT. CDR3 bases: TGTGCCAGCAGTTACGGGGTTAAGGGCACTCAGTACTTC. This sequence encodes CASSYGVKGTQYF.

This clonotype was detected many times. The J gene is TRBJ1-1, the V gene TRBV28; D ambiguous. The V end was cut by 7 bases, the J end by 9 bases, with 18 bases between. CDR3 length: 13 amino acids. Germline V gives CDR1 MDHEN, CDR2 SYDVKM. This chain's CDR3 is CASTLGQAVKAFF. The CDR3 DNA reads as TGTGCCAGCACCCTCGGGCAGGCCGTGAAAGCTTTCTTT.

This clonotype was seen many times. This chain connects TRBV29-1 to TRBJ2-3; D perhaps matches TRBD1 (6 bases). Per germline, CDR1 SQVTM and CDR2 ANQGSEA. There are 16 residues in the CDR3. V lost 4 bases and J lost 2, with 19 bases in between. CDR3 amino acids: CSVGEGVRTSTDTQYF. The CDR3 DNA sequence: TGCAGCGTTGGAGAGGGGGTCCGAACTTCCACAGATACGCAGTATTTT.

This clonotype was recorded many times. This chain links TRBV7-9 with TRBJ2-1; tentative D call: TRBD2 (6 bases). V was trimmed by 5 bases and J by 0 bases, leaving 11 bases between them. CDR1 is SEHNR, CDR2 FQNEAQ, per germline (reference sequence). This CDR3 spans 15 amino acids. CDR3 region: CASSRDGSSYNEQFF. The DNA for the CDR3 is TGTGCCAGCAGCCGGGACGGGAGCTCCTACAATGAGCAGTTCTTC.

The rearrangement links TRBV27 to TRBJ2-1; D uncertain. This CDR3 is built from 14 residues. Trimming cost V 3 bases and J 5 bases, with 11 bases left between them. Germline V gene data show CDR1 as MNHEY and CDR2 as SMNVEV (reference sequence). Here the CDR3 reads CASSFWAHDNEQFF. In nucleotides, the CDR3 is TGTGCCAGCAGTTTTTGGGCGCATGACAATGAGCAGTTCTTC.

This chain links TRBV29-1 with TRBJ2-3, with D possibly matching TRBD1 (7 bases). CDR1 and CDR2 from the germline V gene are SQVTM and ANQGSEA. The CDR3 is 14 amino acids. Trimming left V 8 bases short and J 2 bases short, with 17 bases between. In DNA form, the CDR3 reads TGCAGCCAGGGGGGACAAGGTAACACAGATACGCAGTATTTT. This gives the protein CSQGGQGNTDTQYF.

This clonotype was picked up many times. The chain is built from TRBV10-3 and TRBJ2-2, with 7 bases that match TRBD2. The V gene end was trimmed by 7 bases and the J gene end by 5 bases; junction bases not matched to a gene: 10. From germline, CDR1 is ENHRY and CDR2 SYGVKD. The CDR3 is 15 amino acids. In nucleotides, the CDR3 is TGTGCCATCACCTGGGGTTCTAGCGGAACCGGGGAGCTGTTTTTT. Amino acid sequence: CAITWGSSGTGELFF.

This clonotype was picked up many times. The rearrangement links TRBV13 to TRBJ1-3; 9 bases are a match to TRBD1. CDR1 is PRHDT, CDR2 FYEKMQ, per germline (reference sequence). The CDR3 is made up of 16 amino acids. After removal of 4 bases from V and 6 bases from J, the junction contained 10 bases not matched to a gene. CDR3 DNA sequence: TGTGCCAGCAGCTCAGACCGGGACAGGGTTGAAAACACCATATATTTT. Translation gives CASSSDRDRVENTIYF.

The sample holds many counts of this clonotype. The J gene is TRBJ2-5, the V gene TRBV18; 7 positions match TRBD1. The CDR3 runs to 14 residues. J was trimmed by 5 bases and V by 0 bases; bases with no gene match: 3. Germline lookup yields CDR1 KGHSH and CDR2 LQKENI. The CDR3: CASSPPGQRETQYF. CDR3 nucleotides: TGTGCCAGCTCACCACCGGGACAGCGGGAGACCCAGTACTTC.

Only one count was recorded for this clonotype. This rearrangement joins TRBV11-2 to TRBJ2-5, with D possibly called TRBD1 or TRBD2 (5 bases each). The V and J ends lost 5 bases and 0 bases respectively, with 10 bases between them. The CDR3 extends over 14 amino acids. The V gene's germline CDR1 is SGHAT and CDR2 FQNNGV. The CDR3 spells CASSRGTYQETQYF. CDR3 sequence (DNA): TGTGCCAGCAGCCGTGGGACGTACCAAGAGACCCAGTACTTC.

This chain connects TRBV5-1 to TRBJ1-4; D is uncertain. The germline V gene has CDR1 SGHRS and CDR2 YFSETQ. Trimming took off 3 bases at V and 0 bases at J, with 6 bases between the two ends. The CDR3 runs to 14 residues. The CDR3 protein is CASSSLATNEKLFF. The CDR3 DNA follows: TGCGCCAGCAGCTCCCTTGCAACTAATGAAAAACTGTTTTTT.

The sample holds many counts of this clonotype. This chain joins TRBV7-9 and TRBJ2-2, with a possible D match to TRBD1 (6 bases). CDR1 and CDR2 from the germline V gene are SEHNR and FQNEAQ (reference sequence). V gave up 0 bases and J gave up 7 bases, with 12 bases separating them. The CDR3 is 15 amino acids. The DNA of the CDR3 is TGTGCCAGCAGCTTAGCCCCACAGGGTCGCGGGGAGCTGTTTTTT. Its protein product is CASSLAPQGRGELFF.

A note on this clonotype: This may be a read error: a much more frequent sequence differs by one nucleotide. The rearrangement joins TRBV2 to TRBJ2-2; D gene ambiguous. Germline CDR1 and CDR2: SNHLY and FYNNEI. This CDR3 is built from 16 residues. CDR3 residues: CASSDGSVTNTRELFF. CDR3 bases: TGTGCCAGCAGTGATGGCAGCGTTACGAACACCAGGGAGCTGTTTTTT.

The V call is TRBV20-1, the J call TRBJ2-1; D possibly corresponds to TRBD1 (6 bases). Germline assignment: CDR1 DFQATT and CDR2 SNEGSKA (reference sequence). V lost 1 base and J 8 bases, leaving 18 bases between the germline ends. The CDR3 is 15 amino acids. The CDR3 DNA reads TGCAGTGCTAGAGGAATGTGGGACATCTTCGATGAGCAGTTCTTC. It encodes CSARGMWDIFDEQFF.

Ten or more counts support this clonotype. The V gene is TRBV12-3 or TRBV12-4, the J gene TRBJ1-2; no firm D call. CDR3 size: 14 residues. V was pared by 7 bases and J by 8 bases, with 20 bases between. The CDR3 reads CASTSSGLLGGYTF. CDR3 nucleotide sequence: TGTGCCAGCACCTCGTCCGGGCTTCTGGGGGGCTACACCTTC.

J is TRBJ2-7 and V is TRBV20-1, with 8 bases fitting TRBD1. Losses at the gene ends were 2 bases for V and 0 bases for J; bases not matched to a gene: 3. Germline V gene lookup returns CDR1 DFQATT and CDR2 SNEGSKA (reference sequence). The CDR3 covers 14 residues. The CDR3 loop reads CSARTGGNSYEQYF. The CDR3 DNA reads TGCAGTGCTAGAACAGGGGGGAACTCCTACGAGCAGTACTTC.

This chain uses TRBV18 with TRBJ1-5; tentative D call: TRBD1 (5 bases). CDR3 length: 16 residues. Trimming stripped 6 bases from V and 4 bases from J, with 19 bases between. CDR1 and CDR2 from the germline V gene are KGHSH and LQKENI. The CDR3 nucleotides are TGTGCCAGCTCTCCCTTTGCCTCAGGGTTTAATCAGCCCCAGCATTTT. Its protein is CASSPFASGFNQPQHF.